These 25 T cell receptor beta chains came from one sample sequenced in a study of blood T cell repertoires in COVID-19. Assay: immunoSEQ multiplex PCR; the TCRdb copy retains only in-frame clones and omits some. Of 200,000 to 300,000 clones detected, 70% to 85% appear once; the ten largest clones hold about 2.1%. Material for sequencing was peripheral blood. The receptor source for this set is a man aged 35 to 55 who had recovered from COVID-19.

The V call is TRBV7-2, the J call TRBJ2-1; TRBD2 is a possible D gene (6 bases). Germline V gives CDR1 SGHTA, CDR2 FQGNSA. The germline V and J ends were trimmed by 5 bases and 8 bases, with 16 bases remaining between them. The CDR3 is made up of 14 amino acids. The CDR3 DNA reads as TGTGCCAGCAGCCGGAGGGCGGCTAGCGATGAGCAGTTCTTC. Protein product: CASSRRAASDEQFF.

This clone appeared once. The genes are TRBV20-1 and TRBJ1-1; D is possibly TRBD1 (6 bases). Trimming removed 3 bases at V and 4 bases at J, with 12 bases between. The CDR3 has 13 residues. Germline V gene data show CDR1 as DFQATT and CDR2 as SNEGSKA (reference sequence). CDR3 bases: TGCAGTGCTAGTAAGGGGGAGGGCACTGAAGCTTTCTTT. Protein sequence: CSASKGEGTEAFF.

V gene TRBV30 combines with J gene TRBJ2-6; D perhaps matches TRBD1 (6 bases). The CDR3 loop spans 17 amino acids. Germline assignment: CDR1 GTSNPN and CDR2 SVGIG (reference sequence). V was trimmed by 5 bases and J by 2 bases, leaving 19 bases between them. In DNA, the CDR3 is TGTGCCTGGGGCTTAACAGGGTGGATGACTGGGGCCAACGTCCTGACTTTC. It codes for CAWGLTGWMTGANVLTF. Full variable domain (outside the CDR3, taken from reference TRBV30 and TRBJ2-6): SQTIHQWPATLVQPVGSPLSLECTVEGTSNPNLYWYRQAAGRGLQLLFYSVGIGQISSEVPQNLSASRPQDRQFILSSKKLLLSDSGFYLCAWGLTGWMTGANVLTFGAGSRLTVL.

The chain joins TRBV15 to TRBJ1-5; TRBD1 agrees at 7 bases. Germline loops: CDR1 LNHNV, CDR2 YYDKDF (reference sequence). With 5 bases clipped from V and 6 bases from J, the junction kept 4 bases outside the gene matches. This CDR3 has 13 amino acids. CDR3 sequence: CATSGQVSQPQHF. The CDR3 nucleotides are TGTGCCACCAGCGGACAGGTTTCTCAGCCCCAGCATTTT.

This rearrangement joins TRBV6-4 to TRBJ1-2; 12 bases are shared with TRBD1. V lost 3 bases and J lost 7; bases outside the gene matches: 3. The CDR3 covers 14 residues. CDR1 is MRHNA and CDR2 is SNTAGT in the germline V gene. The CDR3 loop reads CASSEGQGATGYTF. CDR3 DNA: TGTGCCAGCAGTGAGGGACAGGGGGCTACTGGCTACACCTTC.

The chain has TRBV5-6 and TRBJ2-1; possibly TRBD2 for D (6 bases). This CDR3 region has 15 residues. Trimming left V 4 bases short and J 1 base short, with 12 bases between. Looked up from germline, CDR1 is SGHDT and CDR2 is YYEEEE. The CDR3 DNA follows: TGTGCCAGCAGCCGCCGGGCGGGGTCCTACAATGAGCAGTTCTTC. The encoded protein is CASSRRAGSYNEQFF.

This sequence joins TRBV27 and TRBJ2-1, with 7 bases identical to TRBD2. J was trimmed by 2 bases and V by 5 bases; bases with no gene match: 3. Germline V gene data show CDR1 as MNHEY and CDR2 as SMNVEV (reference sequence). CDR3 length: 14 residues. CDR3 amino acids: CASSPSGTYNEQFF. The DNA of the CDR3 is TGTGCCAGCAGTCCTAGCGGTACCTACAATGAGCAGTTCTTC.

The CDR3, as DNA: TGTGCCAGCAGTGGCTCGGGACAGGGCACAGATACGCAGTATTTT. Translated, it gives CASSGSGQGTDTQYF. This sequence joins TRBV28 and TRBJ2-3; 8 bases match TRBD1. Germline lookup yields CDR1 MDHEN and CDR2 SYDVKM. The CDR3 spans 15 residues. Trimming at V came to 5 bases and at J to 1 base, leaving 5 bases not matched to a gene.

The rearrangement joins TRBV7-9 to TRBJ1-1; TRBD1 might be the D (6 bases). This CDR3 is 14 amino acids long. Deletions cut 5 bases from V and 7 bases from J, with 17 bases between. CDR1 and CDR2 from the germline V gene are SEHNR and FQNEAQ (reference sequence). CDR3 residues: CASSARQVQNEAFF. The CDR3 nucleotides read TGTGCCAGCAGCGCCCGACAGGTTCAGAATGAAGCTTTCTTT.

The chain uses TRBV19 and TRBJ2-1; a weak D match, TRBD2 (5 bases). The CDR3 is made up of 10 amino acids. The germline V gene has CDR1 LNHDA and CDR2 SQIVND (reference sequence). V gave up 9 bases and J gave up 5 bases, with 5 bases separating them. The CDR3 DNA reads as TGTGCCAGCGGGAACAATGAGCAGTTCTTC. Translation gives CASGNNEQFF.

CDR3 coding DNA: TGTGCCAGCAGCTTGTCGACAGGGGCCGCCTACGAGCAGTACTTC. It codes for CASSLSTGAAYEQYF. The chain links TRBV5-8 to TRBJ2-7; 8 bases are a match to TRBD1. Germline-derived CDR1 and CDR2 are SGHTS and YDEGEE. Trimming removed 1 base from V and 2 bases from J; junction bases left unmatched: 5. CDR3 length: 15 amino acids. The whole variable domain, remainder taken from reference TRBV5-8 and TRBJ2-7, is EAGVTQSPTHLIKTRGQQATLRCSPISGHTSVYWYQQALGLGLQFLLWYDEGEERNRGNFPPRFSGRQFPNYSSELNVNALELEDSALYLCASSLSTGAAYEQYFGPGTRLTVT.

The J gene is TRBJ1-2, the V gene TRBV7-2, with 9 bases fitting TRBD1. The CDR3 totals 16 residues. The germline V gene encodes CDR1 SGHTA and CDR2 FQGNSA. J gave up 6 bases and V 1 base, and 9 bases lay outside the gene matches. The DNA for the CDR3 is TGTGCCAGCAGCTTAGGTCCACCCGGGACAGGGAATGGCTACACCTTC. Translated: CASSLGPPGTGNGYTF.

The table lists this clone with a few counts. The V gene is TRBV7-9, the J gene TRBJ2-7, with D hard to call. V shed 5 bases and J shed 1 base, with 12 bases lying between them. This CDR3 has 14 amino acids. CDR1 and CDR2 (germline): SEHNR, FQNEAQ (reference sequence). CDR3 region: CASSLLAASYEQYF. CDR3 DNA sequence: TGTGCCAGCAGCCTGCTTGCGGCGTCCTACGAGCAGTACTTC.

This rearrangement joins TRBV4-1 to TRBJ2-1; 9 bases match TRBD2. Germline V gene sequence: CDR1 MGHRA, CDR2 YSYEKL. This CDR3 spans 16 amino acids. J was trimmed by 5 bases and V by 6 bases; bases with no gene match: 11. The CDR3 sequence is CASRIEPGGGDNEQFF. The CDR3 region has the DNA TGCGCCAGCAGGATCGAACCGGGCGGGGGGGACAATGAGCAGTTCTTC.

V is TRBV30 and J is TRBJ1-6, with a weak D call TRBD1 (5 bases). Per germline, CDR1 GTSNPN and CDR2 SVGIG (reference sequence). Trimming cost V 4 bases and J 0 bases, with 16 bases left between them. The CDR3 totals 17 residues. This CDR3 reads CAWTSGGVSSYNSPLHF. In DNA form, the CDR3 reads TGTGCCTGGACCTCGGGGGGAGTAAGCTCCTATAATTCACCCCTCCACTTT.

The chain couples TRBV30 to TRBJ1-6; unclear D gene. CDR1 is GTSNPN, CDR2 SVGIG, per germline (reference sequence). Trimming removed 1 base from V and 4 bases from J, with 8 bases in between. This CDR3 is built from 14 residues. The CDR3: CAWSELRYNSPLHF. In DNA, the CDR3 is TGTGCCTGGAGTGAACTGAGATATAATTCACCCCTCCACTTT.

CDR3 sequence: CASSPTGDFTDTQYF. CDR3 DNA: TGCGCCAGCAGCCCCACAGGGGACTTCACAGATACGCAGTATTTT. The chain has TRBV5-1 and TRBJ2-3; D is possibly TRBD1 (7 bases). Germline V gene lookup returns CDR1 SGHRS and CDR2 YFSETQ. Trimming stripped 4 bases from V and 2 bases from J, with 14 bases between. The CDR3 runs 15 residues. The whole variable domain, filled in from reference TRBV5-1 and TRBJ2-3, reads KAGVTQTPRYLIKTRGQQVTLSCSPISGHRSVSWYQQTPGQGLQFLFEYFSETQRNKGNFPGRFSGRQFSNSRSEMNVSTLELGDSALYLCASSPTGDFTDTQYFGPGTRLTVL.

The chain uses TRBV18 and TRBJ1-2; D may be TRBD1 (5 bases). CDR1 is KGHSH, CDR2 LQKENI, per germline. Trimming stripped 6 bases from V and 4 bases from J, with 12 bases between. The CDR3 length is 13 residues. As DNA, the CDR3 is TGTGCCAGCTCCCTTGACAGTACCTATGGCTACACCTTC. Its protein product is CASSLDSTYGYTF. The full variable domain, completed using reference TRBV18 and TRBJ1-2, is NAGVMQNPRHLVRRRGQEARLRCSPMKGHSHVYWYRQLPEEGLKFMVYLQKENIIDESGMPKERFSAEFPKEGPSILRIQQVVRGDSAAYFCASSLDSTYGYTFGSGTRLTVV.

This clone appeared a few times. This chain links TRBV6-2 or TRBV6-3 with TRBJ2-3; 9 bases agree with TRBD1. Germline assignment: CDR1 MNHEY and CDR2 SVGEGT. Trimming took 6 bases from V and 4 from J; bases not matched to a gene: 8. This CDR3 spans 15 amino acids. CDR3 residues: CASSLTGGNPDTQYF. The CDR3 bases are TGTGCCAGCAGCCTCACAGGGGGCAACCCAGATACGCAGTATTTT.

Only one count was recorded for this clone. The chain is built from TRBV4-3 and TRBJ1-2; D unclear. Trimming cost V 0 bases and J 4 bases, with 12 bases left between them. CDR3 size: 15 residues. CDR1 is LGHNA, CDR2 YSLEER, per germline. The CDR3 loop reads CASSQDPQASYGYTF. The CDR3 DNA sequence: TGCGCCAGCAGCCAAGATCCCCAGGCAAGCTATGGCTACACCTTC.

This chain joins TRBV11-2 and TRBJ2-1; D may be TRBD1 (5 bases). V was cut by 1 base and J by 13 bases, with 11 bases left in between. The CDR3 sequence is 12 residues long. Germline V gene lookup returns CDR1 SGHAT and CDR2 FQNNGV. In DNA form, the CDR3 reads TGTGCCAGCAGCTTAGTGAACAGGAGACAGTTCTTC. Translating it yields CASSLVNRRQFF.

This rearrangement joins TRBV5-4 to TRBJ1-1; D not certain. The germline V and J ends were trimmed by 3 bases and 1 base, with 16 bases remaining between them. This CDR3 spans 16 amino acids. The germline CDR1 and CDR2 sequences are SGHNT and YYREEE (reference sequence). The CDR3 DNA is TGTGCCAGCAGCTCCCAATCGGAGGGCGGGAACACTGAAGCTTTCTTT. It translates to CASSSQSEGGNTEAFF.

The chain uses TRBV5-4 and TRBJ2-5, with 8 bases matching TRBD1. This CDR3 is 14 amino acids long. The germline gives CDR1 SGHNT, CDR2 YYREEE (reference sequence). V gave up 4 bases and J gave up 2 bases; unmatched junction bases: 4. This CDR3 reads CASSPGTGQETQYF. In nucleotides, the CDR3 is TGTGCCAGCAGCCCGGGGACAGGACAAGAGACCCAGTACTTC.

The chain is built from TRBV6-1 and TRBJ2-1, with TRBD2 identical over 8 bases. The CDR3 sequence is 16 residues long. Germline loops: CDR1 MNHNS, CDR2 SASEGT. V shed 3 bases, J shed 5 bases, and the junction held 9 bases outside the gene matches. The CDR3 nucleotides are TGTGCCAGCAGTGACTGGACTAGCTCTTCTGACAATGAGCAGTTCTTC. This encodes CASSDWTSSSDNEQFF.

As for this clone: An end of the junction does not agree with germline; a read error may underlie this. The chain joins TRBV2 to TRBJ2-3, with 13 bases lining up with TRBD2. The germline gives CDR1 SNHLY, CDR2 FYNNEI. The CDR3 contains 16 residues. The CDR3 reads CASRDRTSGSRDTQYF. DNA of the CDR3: TGTGCCAGCAGGGATCGGACTAGCGGGAGCAGAGATACGCAGTATTTT. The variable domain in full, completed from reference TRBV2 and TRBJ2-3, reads EPEVTQTPSHQVTQMGQEVILRCVPISNHLYFYWYRQILGQKVEFLVSFYNNEISEKSEIFDDQFSVERPDGSNFTLKIRSTKLEDSAMYFCASRDRTSGSRDTQYFGPGTRLTVL.